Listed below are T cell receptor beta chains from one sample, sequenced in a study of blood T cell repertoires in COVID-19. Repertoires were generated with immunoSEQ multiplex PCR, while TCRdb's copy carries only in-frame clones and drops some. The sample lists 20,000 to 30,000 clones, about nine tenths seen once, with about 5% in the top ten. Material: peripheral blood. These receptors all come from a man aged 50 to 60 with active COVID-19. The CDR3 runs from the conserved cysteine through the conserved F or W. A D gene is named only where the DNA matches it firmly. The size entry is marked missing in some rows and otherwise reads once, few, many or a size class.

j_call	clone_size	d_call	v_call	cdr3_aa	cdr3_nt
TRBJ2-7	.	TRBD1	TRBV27	CASSGQGASYEQYF	TGTGCCAGCAGCGGACAGGGGGCCTCCTACGAGCAGTACTTC
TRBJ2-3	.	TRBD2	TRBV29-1	CSVSSGGAGDTQYF	TGCAGCGTCTCTAGCGGGGGGGCCGGAGATACGCAGTATTTT
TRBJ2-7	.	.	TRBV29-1	CSVGAGQQYF	TGCAGCGTTGGGGCAGGGCAGCAGTACTTC
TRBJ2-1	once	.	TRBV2	CASASPFPFPDWSNEQFF	TGTGCCAGCGCTTCACCGTTCCCCTTCCCCGACTGGTCAAATGAGCAGTTCTTC
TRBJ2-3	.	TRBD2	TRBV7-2	CASSLASLAGTDTQYF	TGTGCCAGCAGCTTAGCATCCCTAGCGGGCACAGATACGCAGTATTTT
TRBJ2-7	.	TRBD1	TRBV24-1	CATSQGQGAKQYF	TGTGCCACCAGCCAGGGACAGGGGGCTAAGCAGTACTTC
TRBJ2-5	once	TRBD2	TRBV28	CASSFDPSGGYQETQYF	TGTGCCAGCAGTTTTGACCCTAGCGGGGGGTACCAAGAGACCCAGTACTTC
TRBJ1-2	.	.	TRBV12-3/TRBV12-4	CASSLTAGGYTF	TGTGCCAGCAGTTTAACTGCGGGTGGCTACACCTTC
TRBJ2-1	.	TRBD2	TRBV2	CASSERPSGGGNEQFF	TGTGCCAGCAGTGAACGGCCTAGCGGGGGGGGGAATGAGCAGTTCTTC
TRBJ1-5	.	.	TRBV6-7	CASTSGGRAGNQPQHF	TGTGCCAGCACCTCAGGTGGGAGGGCAGGTAATCAGCCCCAGCATTTT
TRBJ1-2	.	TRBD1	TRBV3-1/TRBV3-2	CASSNQGVNYGYTF	TGTGCCAGCAGCAATCAGGGGGTTAACTATGGCTACACCTTC
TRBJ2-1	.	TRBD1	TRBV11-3	CASSPDRGLGEQFF	TGTGCCAGCAGCCCGGACAGGGGGTTGGGTGAGCAGTTCTTC
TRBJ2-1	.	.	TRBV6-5	CASTESLRGGNEQFF	TGTGCCAGCACCGAGAGCCTGCGGGGAGGCAATGAGCAGTTCTTC
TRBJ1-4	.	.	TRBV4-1	CASSQVQGLGEKLFF	TGCGCCAGCAGCCAAGTTCAGGGGTTAGGTGAAAAACTGTTTTTT
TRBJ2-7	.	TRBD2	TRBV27	CASSPTSGGFYEQYF	TGTGCCAGCAGCCCGACTAGCGGGGGATTCTACGAGCAGTACTTC
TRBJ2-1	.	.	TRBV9	CASSQGPLNEQFF	TGTGCCAGCTCACAGGGCCCTCTCAATGAGCAGTTCTTC
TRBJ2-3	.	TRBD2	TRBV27	CASSLLRGAADTQYF	TGTGCCAGCAGTTTATTGCGGGGGGCAGCAGATACGCAGTATTTT
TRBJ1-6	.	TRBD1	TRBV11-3	CASRPAGTGDSPLHF	TGTGCCAGCAGGCCCGCCGGGACAGGGGATTCACCCCTCCACTTT
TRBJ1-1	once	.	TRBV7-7	CASSKLGGTEAFF	TGTGCTAGCAGCAAACTAGGGGGCACTGAAGCTTTCTTT
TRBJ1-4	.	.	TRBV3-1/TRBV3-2	CASSRRTVRSTNEKLFF	TGTGCCAGCAGCCGACGGACAGTTAGATCAACTAATGAAAAACTGTTTTTT
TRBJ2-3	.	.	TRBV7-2	CASSLVVKDTQYF	TGTGCCAGCAGCTTAGTTGTTAAAGATACGCAGTATTTT
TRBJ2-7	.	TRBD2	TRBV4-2	CASSQEKMAGTRSYEQYF	TGTGCCAGCAGCCAAGAAAAGATGGCTGGGACTAGGAGTTACGAGCAGTACTTC
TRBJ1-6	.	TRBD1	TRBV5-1	CASSLEGARDSPLHF	TGCGCCAGCAGCTTGGAGGGGGCGCGGGATTCACCCCTCCACTTT
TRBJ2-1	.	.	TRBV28	CASRTGGGYEQFF	TGTGCCAGCAGAACAGGGGGGGGTTATGAGCAGTTCTTC
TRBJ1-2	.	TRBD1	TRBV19	CASSGTGMGGYTF	TGTGCCAGTAGTGGGACAGGGATGGGAGGCTACACCTTC
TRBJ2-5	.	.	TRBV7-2	CASSLPGEEETQYF	TGTGCCAGCAGCTTACCCGGGGAGGAAGAGACCCAGTACTTC
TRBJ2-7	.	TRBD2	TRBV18	CASSYADGASGGRDF	TGTGCCAGCTCATACGCGGATGGGGCTAGCGGCGGCAGAGACTTC
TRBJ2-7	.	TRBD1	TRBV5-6	CASSLVGQGFYEQYF	TGTGCCAGCAGCTTGGTCGGACAGGGGTTCTACGAGCAGTACTTC
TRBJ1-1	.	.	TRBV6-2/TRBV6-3	CASSYAYSTEAFF	TGTGCCAGCAGTTATGCGTATTCGACTGAAGCTTTCTTT
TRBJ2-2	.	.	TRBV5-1	CASSLGAGANTGELFF	TGCGCCAGCAGCTTGGGGGCAGGGGCAAACACCGGGGAGCTGTTTTTT
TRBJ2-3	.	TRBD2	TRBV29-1	CSVHSGADTQYF	TGCAGCGTTCATAGCGGGGCAGATACGCAGTATTTT
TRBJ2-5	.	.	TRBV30	CACQRGHRPLPQETQYF	TGTGCCTGCCAAAGAGGGCACAGACCATTACCACAAGAGACCCAGTACTTC
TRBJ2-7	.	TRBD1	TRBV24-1	CATSETGTGDEQYF	TGTGCCACCAGTGAAACCGGGACAGGGGACGAGCAGTACTTC
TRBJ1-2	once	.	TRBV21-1	CASSKGQAYGYTF	TGTGCCAGCAGCAAAGGCCAGGCCTATGGCTACACCTTC
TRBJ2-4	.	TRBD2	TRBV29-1	CSVDWTSGGKNIQYF	TGCAGCGTTGATTGGACTAGCGGAGGGAAAAACATTCAGTACTTC
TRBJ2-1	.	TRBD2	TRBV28	CASSLSTSGTAEQFF	TGTGCCAGCAGTTTATCCACTAGCGGGACTGCTGAGCAGTTCTTC
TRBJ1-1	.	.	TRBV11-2	CASSFRGKRPEAFF	TGTGCCAGCAGCTTCCGTGGAAAGAGGCCTGAAGCTTTCTTT
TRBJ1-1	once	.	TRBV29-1	CSVGTAPLGTEAFF	TGCAGCGTTGGGACAGCCCCGCTGGGCACTGAAGCTTTCTTT
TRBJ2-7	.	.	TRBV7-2	CASSLGQHFYF	TGTGCCAGCAGCTTAGGACAGCACTTTTACTTC
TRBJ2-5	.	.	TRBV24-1	CATSDSLETQYF	TGTGCCACCAGTGATTCACTTGAGACCCAGTACTTC
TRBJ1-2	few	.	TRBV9	CASSVVEGRGYTF	TGTGCCAGCAGCGTAGTGGAGGGCCGTGGCTACACCTTC
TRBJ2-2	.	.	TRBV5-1	CASSLDRTGELFF	TGCGCCAGCAGCTTGGACAGGACCGGGGAGCTGTTTTTT
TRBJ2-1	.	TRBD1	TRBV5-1	CASSQGTGTGGQFF	TGCGCCAGCAGCCAAGGGACAGGGACGGGAGGGCAGTTCTTC
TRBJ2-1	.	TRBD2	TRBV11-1	CASSPSSGSSYNEQFF	TGTGCCAGCAGCCCAAGTAGCGGGAGCTCCTACAATGAGCAGTTCTTC
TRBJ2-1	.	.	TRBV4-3	CASSQDWRGQNEQFF	TGCGCCAGCAGCCAAGATTGGAGGGGGCAGAATGAGCAGTTCTTC
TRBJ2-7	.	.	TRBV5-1	CASSLQGSYEQYF	TGCGCCAGCAGCTTGCAGGGGTCTTACGAGCAGTACTTC
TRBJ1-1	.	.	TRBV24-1	CATSDSRGGKTEAFF	TGTGCCACCAGTGATTCGCGGGGTGGAAAAACTGAAGCTTTCTTT
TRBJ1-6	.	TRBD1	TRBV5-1	CASSLHRQGTGRPLHF	TGCGCCAGCAGCCTCCACCGACAGGGGACGGGGAGACCCCTCCACTTT
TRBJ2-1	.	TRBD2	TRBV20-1	CSASSWEGEQFF	TGCAGTGCTAGTTCGTGGGAGGGGGAGCAGTTCTTC
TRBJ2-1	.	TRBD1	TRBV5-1	CASSLGDREGREQFF	TGCGCCAGCAGCTTGGGGGACAGGGAAGGAAGAGAGCAGTTCTTC
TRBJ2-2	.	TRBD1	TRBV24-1	CATSGGQGRNTGELFF	TGTGCCACCAGTGGGGGACAGGGGCGAAACACCGGGGAGCTGTTTTTT
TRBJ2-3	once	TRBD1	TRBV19	CASSPRLGGWADTQYF	TGTGCCAGTAGTCCGCGTTTAGGGGGCTGGGCAGATACGCAGTATTTT